This TCR beta chain was recorded in a study of blood T cell repertoires in COVID-19. Background on the study: Acute and convalescent COVID-19 samples came from the United States, Italy and Spain. Sample material is recorded as cDNA or gDNA derived from T cells, B-cell-depleted T cells, or PBMCs.

With 0 bases removed from V and 14 bases from J, the gap between germline ends came to 11 bases. The CDR3 is 11 amino acids. From germline, CDR1 is GTSNPN and CDR2 SVGIG (reference sequence). In the authors' workflow: The assay estimated nucleated cells by amplifying reference gene primers. The protocol was immunoSEQ multiplex PCR, while the TCRdb copy is restricted to in-frame clones and leaves out a portion. V and J calls and clone size follow that table, whereas D and trimming were derived from the DNA. Here the sample spans around 290,000 clones, roughly 86% being singletons. The sequenced material came from peripheral blood. J is TRBJ2-1 and V is TRBV30; possible D gene TRBD1, 6 bases. The TCR was taken from a woman in her 50s who had recovered from COVID-19. The CDR3 bases are TGTGCCTGGAGTGTAGGGGGTCCGGAGTTCTTC. This translates into CAWSVGGPEFF.